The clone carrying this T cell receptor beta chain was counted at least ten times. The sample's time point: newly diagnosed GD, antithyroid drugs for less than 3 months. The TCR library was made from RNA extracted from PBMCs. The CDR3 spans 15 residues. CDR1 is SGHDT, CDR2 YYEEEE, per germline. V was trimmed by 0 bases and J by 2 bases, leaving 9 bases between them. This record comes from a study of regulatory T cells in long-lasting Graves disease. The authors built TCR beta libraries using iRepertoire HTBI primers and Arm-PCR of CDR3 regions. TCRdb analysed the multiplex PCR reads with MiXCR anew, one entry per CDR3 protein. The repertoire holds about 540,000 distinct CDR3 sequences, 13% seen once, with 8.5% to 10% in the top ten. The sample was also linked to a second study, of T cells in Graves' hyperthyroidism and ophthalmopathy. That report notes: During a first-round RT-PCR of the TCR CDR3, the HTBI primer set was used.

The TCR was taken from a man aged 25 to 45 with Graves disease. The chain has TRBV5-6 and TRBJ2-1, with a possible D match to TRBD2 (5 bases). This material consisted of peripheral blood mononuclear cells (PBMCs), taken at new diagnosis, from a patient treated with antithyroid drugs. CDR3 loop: CASSLVQRTYNEQFF. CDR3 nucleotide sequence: TGTGCCAGCAGCTTGGTACAGCGGACCTACAATGAGCAGTTCTTC.